A single T cell receptor (beta chain) is shown here with its context. What it binds is unknown. CDR1 is SGHTA and CDR2 is FQGNSA in the germline V gene. The ends lost 5 bases at V and 4 bases at J; junction bases unmatched: 8. This CDR3 has 15 residues. Both 60 Vbeta primers and 13 Jbeta primers went into the PCR. Here immunoSEQ multiplex PCR was the method, and the copy in TCRdb shows in-frame clones only, minus some. The top ten hold approximately 5.6% of the sample, which has more than 85,000 clones, around 80% seen once. Donors in the study were healthy people who gave bone marrow. The data stem from a study of cytomegalovirus exposure and HLA in healthy donors. The study, taken as a whole, reports: Across donors, most TCRs were seen rarely, yet some public ones were widespread. Later work associated 16,951 TCR beta sequences with HLA alleles at 0.05 false discovery rate.

Material for sequencing was PBMCs. This TCR came from a man younger than 45 in good health and CMV-seropositive. The chain carries TRBV7-2 and TRBJ2-3, with 8 bases lining up with TRBD2. CDR3 amino acids: CASSKLGGGPDTQYF. CDR3 sequence (DNA): TGTGCCAGCAGCAAACTCGGGGGGGGCCCAGATACGCAGTATTTT.